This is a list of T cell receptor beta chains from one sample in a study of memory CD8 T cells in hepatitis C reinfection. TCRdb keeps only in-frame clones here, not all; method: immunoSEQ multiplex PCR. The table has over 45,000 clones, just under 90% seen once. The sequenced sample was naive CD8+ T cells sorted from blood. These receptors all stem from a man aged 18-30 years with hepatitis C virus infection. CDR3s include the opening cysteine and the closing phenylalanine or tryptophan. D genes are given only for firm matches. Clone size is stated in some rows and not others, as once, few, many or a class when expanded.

CDR3nt: TGTGCCACCAACCCCGGACTAGCGGCTTCGGGGGTGGAGACCCAGTACTTC
CDR3aa: CATNPGLAASGVETQYF
v_gene: TRBV15
abundance: NA
j_gene: TRBJ2-5
d_gene: TRBD2

CDR3nt: TGTGCCTGGAGTTTCGGGGGAGCCGGGGAGCTGTTTTTT
CDR3aa: CAWSFGGAGELFF
v_gene: TRBV30
abundance: NA
j_gene: TRBJ2-2
d_gene: NA

CDR3nt: TGTGCCAGCAGCTTGGGGATAGCGGGGGGTCTCGGGGAGCTGTTTTTT
CDR3aa: CASSLGIAGGLGELFF
v_gene: TRBV5-4
abundance: once
j_gene: TRBJ2-2
d_gene: TRBD2

CDR3nt: TGTGCCAGCAAGGCCGGGTTTAGCACAGATACGCAGTATTTT
CDR3aa: CASKAGFSTDTQYF
v_gene: TRBV27
abundance: NA
j_gene: TRBJ2-3
d_gene: NA

CDR3nt: TGTGCCAGCAGCCCGATAGCGGATAGCACAGATACGCAGTATTTT
CDR3aa: CASSPIADSTDTQYF
v_gene: TRBV9
abundance: NA
j_gene: TRBJ2-3
d_gene: NA

CDR3nt: TGTGCCAGCAGCCCCCATGGACTAGCGGGAGGTACGCAGTATTTT
CDR3aa: CASSPHGLAGGTQYF
v_gene: TRBV9
abundance: few
j_gene: TRBJ2-3
d_gene: TRBD2

CDR3nt: TGTGCCAGCAGCTTGACAGGTTCCGGGGAGCTGTTTTTT
CDR3aa: CASSLTGSGELFF
v_gene: TRBV7-9
abundance: NA
j_gene: TRBJ2-2
d_gene: NA

CDR3nt: TGTGCCAGCAGCCCCCGACTAGCGGGAGTTAATGAGCAGTTCTTC
CDR3aa: CASSPRLAGVNEQFF
v_gene: TRBV9
abundance: NA
j_gene: TRBJ2-1
d_gene: TRBD2

CDR3nt: TGTGCCAGTAATGAGTGGACAGGGGGTCGCAATCAGCCCCAGCATTTT
CDR3aa: CASNEWTGGRNQPQHF
v_gene: TRBV19
abundance: NA
j_gene: TRBJ1-5
d_gene: TRBD1

CDR3nt: TGTGCCAGCAGCTTGGGACTAGCGGGCTACAATGAGCAGTTCTTC
CDR3aa: CASSLGLAGYNEQFF
v_gene: TRBV7-3
abundance: NA
j_gene: TRBJ2-1
d_gene: TRBD2

CDR3nt: TGTGCCAGCAGCCCTAGGGGAATCCCTCTCCGGACAGACACAGATACGCAGTATTTT
CDR3aa: CASSPRGIPLRTDTDTQYF
v_gene: TRBV7-2
abundance: NA
j_gene: TRBJ2-3
d_gene: NA

CDR3nt: TGTGCCAGCAGCTTAGGCGGGACAGGGGGCAAAAACATTCAGTACTTC
CDR3aa: CASSLGGTGGKNIQYF
v_gene: TRBV7-9
abundance: NA
j_gene: TRBJ2-4
d_gene: TRBD1

CDR3nt: TGTGCCAGCAGCGGCACCAGGGCAGATACGCAGTATTTT
CDR3aa: CASSGTRADTQYF
v_gene: TRBV5-6
abundance: once
j_gene: TRBJ2-3
d_gene: NA

CDR3nt: TGTGCCAGCACCGGGGGTGAACAGCAAGAGACCCAGTACTTC
CDR3aa: CASTGGEQQETQYF
v_gene: TRBV5-5
abundance: NA
j_gene: TRBJ2-5
d_gene: NA

CDR3nt: TGCGCCAGCAGCCAACCCGGGGAGGGGGGGGTAACTCTGGGGGTGCAGTTCTTC
CDR3aa: CASSQPGEGGVTLGVQFF
v_gene: TRBV4-1
abundance: NA
j_gene: TRBJ2-1
d_gene: NA

CDR3nt: TGCGCCAGCAGTGAGGGGGGAGGGCGACCGGAAGCTTTCTTT
CDR3aa: CASSEGGGRPEAFF
v_gene: TRBV10-1
abundance: NA
j_gene: TRBJ1-1
d_gene: NA

CDR3nt: TGTGCCAGCAGCTTAGCCAGGGGAGCCTACGAGCAGTACTTC
CDR3aa: CASSLARGAYEQYF
v_gene: TRBV11-2
abundance: NA
j_gene: TRBJ2-7
d_gene: NA

CDR3nt: TGTGCCAGCAGCTTCGCGGGACAGCCTAGAACAGATACGCAGTATTTT
CDR3aa: CASSFAGQPRTDTQYF
v_gene: TRBV7-8
abundance: NA
j_gene: TRBJ2-3
d_gene: NA

CDR3nt: TGTGCCAGCAGCTTAGAGAGCCAAGTTGAGCAGTTCTTC
CDR3aa: CASSLESQVEQFF
v_gene: TRBV11-1
abundance: NA
j_gene: TRBJ2-1
d_gene: NA

CDR3nt: TGTGCCAGCAGCCCCCGACAGGGAGGTACAGATACGCAGTATTTT
CDR3aa: CASSPRQGGTDTQYF
v_gene: TRBV6-5
abundance: NA
j_gene: TRBJ2-3
d_gene: NA

CDR3nt: TGTGCCAGCAGCTTAGGGACAGGGAGTAACTATGGCTACACCTTC
CDR3aa: CASSLGTGSNYGYTF
v_gene: TRBV7-8
abundance: NA
j_gene: TRBJ1-2
d_gene: TRBD1

CDR3nt: TGTGCCAGTAGTCCCGACAGGGGCATGAGAAATGAGCAGTTCTTC
CDR3aa: CASSPDRGMRNEQFF
v_gene: TRBV19
abundance: NA
j_gene: TRBJ2-1
d_gene: TRBD1

CDR3nt: TGTGCCAGCAAAATGACGGGAGCAACTAATGAAAAACTGTTTTTT
CDR3aa: CASKMTGATNEKLFF
v_gene: TRBV6-1
abundance: once
j_gene: TRBJ1-4
d_gene: NA

CDR3nt: TGTGCCAGCAGCCAAGATACGGGAGGCTCCTACAATGAGCAGTTCTTC
CDR3aa: CASSQDTGGSYNEQFF
v_gene: TRBV14
abundance: once
j_gene: TRBJ2-1
d_gene: TRBD2

CDR3nt: TGTGCCAGCAGCTCGGACGGGGTCGAAGACGAGCAGTACTTC
CDR3aa: CASSSDGVEDEQYF
v_gene: TRBV28
abundance: NA
j_gene: TRBJ2-7
d_gene: NA

CDR3nt: TGTGCCAGCAGCTTAGTCCAGGGGGCAAGGACTGAAGCTTTCTTT
CDR3aa: CASSLVQGARTEAFF
v_gene: TRBV7-9
abundance: few
j_gene: TRBJ1-1
d_gene: TRBD1

CDR3nt: TGTGCCAGCAGCATACCAAGGTCAGGGGAGGGGGGAACCTACGAGCAGTACTTC
CDR3aa: CASSIPRSGEGGTYEQYF
v_gene: TRBV11-2
abundance: NA
j_gene: TRBJ2-7
d_gene: NA

CDR3nt: TGTGCCAGCAGCGCCCCAGGGGGCCCCTACAATGAGCAGTTCTTC
CDR3aa: CASSAPGGPYNEQFF
v_gene: TRBV9
abundance: NA
j_gene: TRBJ2-1
d_gene: TRBD1

CDR3nt: TGTGCCACTCGCGACCGAGGAGGCGGCAATCAGCCCCAGCATTTT
CDR3aa: CATRDRGGGNQPQHF
v_gene: TRBV19
abundance: NA
j_gene: TRBJ1-5
d_gene: NA

CDR3nt: TGTGCCAGCAGCCCCCGGGAGTTAGATACGCAGTATTTT
CDR3aa: CASSPRELDTQYF
v_gene: TRBV5-4
abundance: NA
j_gene: TRBJ2-3
d_gene: NA

CDR3nt: TGTGCCACTAGAAAGCGGGGGAGCACAGATACGCAGTATTTT
CDR3aa: CATRKRGSTDTQYF
v_gene: TRBV19
abundance: NA
j_gene: TRBJ2-3
d_gene: TRBD2

CDR3nt: TGTGCCAGCAGTTCCCGGGACAGCGATTATGGCTACTCCTTC
CDR3aa: CASSSRDSDYGYSF
v_gene: TRBV28
abundance: NA
j_gene: TRBJ1-2
d_gene: TRBD1

CDR3nt: TGCGCCAGCAGCTTGGTAACAGGGGGTGCTGAAGCTTTCTTT
CDR3aa: CASSLVTGGAEAFF
v_gene: TRBV5-1
abundance: NA
j_gene: TRBJ1-1
d_gene: TRBD1

CDR3nt: TGTGCCAGCAGCCCCTCCCTGGGGGGGGCTGTATTGGAGCAGTTCTTC
CDR3aa: CASSPSLGGAVLEQFF
v_gene: TRBV5-5
abundance: NA
j_gene: TRBJ2-1
d_gene: NA

CDR3nt: TGTGCCAGCAGTTTAACCGGGGGGGCCAAATTCTTC
CDR3aa: CASSLTGGAKFF
v_gene: TRBV27
abundance: NA
j_gene: TRBJ2-1
d_gene: TRBD2

CDR3nt: TGTGCCAGCAGCTTGTACGGGAATGAGCAGTTCTTC
CDR3aa: CASSLYGNEQFF
v_gene: TRBV5-5
abundance: NA
j_gene: TRBJ2-1
d_gene: NA

CDR3nt: TGTGCCAGCAGTCAAGCGGGGATCTCCTACGAGCAGTACTTC
CDR3aa: CASSQAGISYEQYF
v_gene: TRBV11-1
abundance: NA
j_gene: TRBJ2-7
d_gene: TRBD2

CDR3nt: TGTGCCAGCAGTTACGGAGGACAGGGGAACACTGAAGCTTTCTTT
CDR3aa: CASSYGGQGNTEAFF
v_gene: TRBV6-6
abundance: NA
j_gene: TRBJ1-1
d_gene: TRBD1

CDR3nt: TGTGCCTGGAGTGTAACAGGGGCGGGTGAAGCTTTCTTT
CDR3aa: CAWSVTGAGEAFF
v_gene: TRBV30
abundance: NA
j_gene: TRBJ1-1
d_gene: TRBD1

CDR3nt: TGTGCCAGCAGCTTACTAGACCTGAACACCGGGGAGCTGTTTTTT
CDR3aa: CASSLLDLNTGELFF
v_gene: TRBV5-5
abundance: NA
j_gene: TRBJ2-2
d_gene: NA

CDR3nt: TGTGCCAGCAGCTTCGACGCCTCTAGAGCCGAGACCCAGTACTTC
CDR3aa: CASSFDASRAETQYF
v_gene: TRBV7-6
abundance: NA
j_gene: TRBJ2-5
d_gene: NA

CDR3nt: TGCAGCGGGGCTAGCGGGACCAATGAGCAGTTCTTC
CDR3aa: CSGASGTNEQFF
v_gene: TRBV29-1
abundance: NA
j_gene: TRBJ2-1
d_gene: TRBD2